This T cell receptor (beta chain) emerged from a study of cytomegalovirus exposure and HLA in healthy donors. Whole-study results and caveats: A few chains tied to CMV proved CMV antigen-specific in vitro. One cluster of highly shared sequence variants probably arose as a sequencing artifact. When a later analysis was performed, an Asian-associated ancestry cluster reportedly had fewer N-insertions than the roughly 690-donor mean. Association of a missense DCLRE1C variant with TCR beta V- and J-gene trimming was reported in a later analysis.

The study ran its PCR with 60 Vbeta and 13 Jbeta primers. Assay used: immunoSEQ multiplex PCR; TCRdb lists only in-frame clones, some missing. The sample shows approximately 190,000 clones, roughly 87% of them seen only once. V shed 2 bases and J shed 6 bases, with 8 bases lying between them. Germline lookup yields CDR1 SGHNT and CDR2 YYREEE (reference sequence). The CDR3 length is 12 residues. A word on this clone: Its antigen remains unidentified.

The chain uses TRBV5-4 and TRBJ1-1; maybe TRBD1 (5 bases). The specimen was PBMCs. This clonotype was obtained from a boy between 2 and 10 years old in good health and CMV-seronegative. This CDR3 is CASSFGGAEAFF. Here the CDR3 DNA reads TGTGCCAGCAGCTTCGGGGGGGCTGAAGCTTTCTTT. Using reference TRBV5-4 and TRBJ1-1 for the parts outside the CDR3, the full variable domain is ETGVTQSPTHLIKTRGQQVTLRCSSQSGHNTVSWYQQALGQGPQFIFQYYREEENGRGNFPPRFSGLQFPNYSSELNVNALELDDSALYLCASSFGGAEAFFGQGTRLTVV.